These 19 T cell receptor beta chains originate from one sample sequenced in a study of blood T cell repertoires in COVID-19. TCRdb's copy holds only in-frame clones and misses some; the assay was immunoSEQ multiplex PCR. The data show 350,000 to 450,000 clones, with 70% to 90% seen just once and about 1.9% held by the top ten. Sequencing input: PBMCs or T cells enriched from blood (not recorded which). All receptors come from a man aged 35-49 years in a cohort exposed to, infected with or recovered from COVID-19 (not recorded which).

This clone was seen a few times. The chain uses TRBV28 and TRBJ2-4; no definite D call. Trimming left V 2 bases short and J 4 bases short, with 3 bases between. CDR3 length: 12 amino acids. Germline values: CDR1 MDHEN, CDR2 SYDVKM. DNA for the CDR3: TGTGCCAGCAGTTTAGCGAAAAACATTCAGTACTTC. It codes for CASSLAKNIQYF.

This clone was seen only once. CDR3 residues: CASSGAGLTDTQYF. The CDR3 bases are TGCGCCAGCAGCGGGGCGGGACTCACAGATACGCAGTATTTT. The chain uses TRBV5-1 and TRBJ2-3, with a possible D match to TRBD2 (6 bases). Germline V gene data show CDR1 as SGHRS and CDR2 as YFSETQ. Trimming took 4 bases from V and 2 from J, leaving 11 bases between them. The CDR3 is made up of 14 amino acids. Full variable domain (outside the CDR3, taken from reference TRBV5-1 and TRBJ2-3): KAGVTQTPRYLIKTRGQQVTLSCSPISGHRSVSWYQQTPGQGLQFLFEYFSETQRNKGNFPGRFSGRQFSNSRSEMNVSTLELGDSALYLCASSGAGLTDTQYFGPGTRLTVL.

CDR3 residues: CASTPGLGGAFF. In DNA form, the CDR3 reads TGTGCCAGCACTCCTGGGCTAGGGGGAGCTTTCTTT. The V call is TRBV28, the J call TRBJ1-1; D might be TRBD1 (6 bases). The CDR3 runs to 12 residues. The V gene's germline CDR1 is MDHEN and CDR2 SYDVKM. The ends were cut back, 7 bases at V and 10 bases at J, with 16 bases in the middle.

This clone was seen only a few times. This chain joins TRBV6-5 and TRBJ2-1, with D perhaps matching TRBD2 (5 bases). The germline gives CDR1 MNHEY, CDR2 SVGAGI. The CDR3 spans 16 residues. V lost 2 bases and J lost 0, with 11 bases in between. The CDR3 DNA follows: TGTGCCAGCAGTTACAAGGGTGCGGGCTCCTACAATGAGCAGTTCTTC. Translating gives CASSYKGAGSYNEQFF.

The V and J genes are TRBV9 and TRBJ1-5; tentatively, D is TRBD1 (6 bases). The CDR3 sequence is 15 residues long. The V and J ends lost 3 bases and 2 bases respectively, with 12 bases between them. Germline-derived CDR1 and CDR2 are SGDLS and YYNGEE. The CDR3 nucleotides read TGTGCCAGCAGCGCAACAGGGTCCGGCAATCAGCCCCAGCATTTT. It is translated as CASSATGSGNQPQHF.

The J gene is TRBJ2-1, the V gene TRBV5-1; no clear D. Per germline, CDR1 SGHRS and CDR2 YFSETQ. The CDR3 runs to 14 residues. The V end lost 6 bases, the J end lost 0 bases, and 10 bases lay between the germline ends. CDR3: CASNKESSYNEQFF. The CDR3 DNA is TGCGCCAGCAACAAGGAGAGCTCCTACAATGAGCAGTTCTTC.

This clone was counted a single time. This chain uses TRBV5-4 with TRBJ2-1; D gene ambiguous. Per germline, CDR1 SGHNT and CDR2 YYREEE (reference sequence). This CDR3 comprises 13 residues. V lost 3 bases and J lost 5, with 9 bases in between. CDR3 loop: CASSYGPDNEQFF. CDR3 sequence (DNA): TGTGCCAGCAGCTATGGGCCCGACAATGAGCAGTTCTTC.

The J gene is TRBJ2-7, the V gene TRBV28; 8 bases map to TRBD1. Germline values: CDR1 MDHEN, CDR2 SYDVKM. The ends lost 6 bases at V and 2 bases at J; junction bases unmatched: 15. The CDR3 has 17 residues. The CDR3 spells CASSFSPRDRGTYEQYF. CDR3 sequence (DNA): TGTGCCAGCAGCTTTTCGCCCCGAGACAGGGGAACCTACGAGCAGTACTTC.

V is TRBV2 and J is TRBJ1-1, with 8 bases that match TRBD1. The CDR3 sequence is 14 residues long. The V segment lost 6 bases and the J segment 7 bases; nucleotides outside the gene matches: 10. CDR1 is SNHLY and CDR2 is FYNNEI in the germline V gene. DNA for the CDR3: TGTGCCAGCAGGGGTGGACAGGGAGTGGGTGAAGCTTTCTTT. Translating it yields CASRGGQGVGEAFF. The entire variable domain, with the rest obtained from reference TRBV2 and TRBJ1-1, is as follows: EPEVTQTPSHQVTQMGQEVILRCVPISNHLYFYWYRQILGQKVEFLVSFYNNEISEKSEIFDDQFSVERPDGSNFTLKIRSTKLEDSAMYFCASRGGQGVGEAFFGQGTRLTVV.

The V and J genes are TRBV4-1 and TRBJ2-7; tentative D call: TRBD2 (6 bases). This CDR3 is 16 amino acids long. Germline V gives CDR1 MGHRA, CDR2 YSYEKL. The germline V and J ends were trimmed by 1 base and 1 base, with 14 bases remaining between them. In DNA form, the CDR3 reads TGCGCCAGCAGCCAAGTAGGCGGGGACTCGTCCTACGAGCAGTACTTC. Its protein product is CASSQVGGDSSYEQYF.

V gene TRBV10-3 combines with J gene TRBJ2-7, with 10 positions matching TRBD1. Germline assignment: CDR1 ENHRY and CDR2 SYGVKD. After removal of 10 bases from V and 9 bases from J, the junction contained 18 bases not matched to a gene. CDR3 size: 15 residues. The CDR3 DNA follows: TGTGCCACCAGAGGCGGTCGGGACAGGGGTTGGGTGCAGTACTTC. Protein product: CATRGGRDRGWVQYF.

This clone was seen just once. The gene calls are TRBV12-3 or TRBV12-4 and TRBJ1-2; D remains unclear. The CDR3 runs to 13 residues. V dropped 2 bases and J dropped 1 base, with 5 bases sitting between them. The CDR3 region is CASSLYSNYGYTF. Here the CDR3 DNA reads TGTGCCAGCAGTTTATACAGTAACTATGGCTACACCTTC.

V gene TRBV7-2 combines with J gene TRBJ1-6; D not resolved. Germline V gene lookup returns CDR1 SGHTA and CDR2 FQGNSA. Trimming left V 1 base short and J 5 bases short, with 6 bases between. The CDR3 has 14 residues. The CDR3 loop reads CASSLVYNNSPLHF. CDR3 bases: TGTGCCAGCAGCTTAGTCTATAATAATTCACCCCTCCACTTT. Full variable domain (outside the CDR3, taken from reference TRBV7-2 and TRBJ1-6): GAGVSQSPSNKVTEKGKDVELRCDPISGHTALYWYRQSLGQGLEFLIYFQGNSAPDKSGLPSDRFSAERTGGSVSTLTIQRTQQEDSAVYLCASSLVYNNSPLHFGNGTRLTVT.

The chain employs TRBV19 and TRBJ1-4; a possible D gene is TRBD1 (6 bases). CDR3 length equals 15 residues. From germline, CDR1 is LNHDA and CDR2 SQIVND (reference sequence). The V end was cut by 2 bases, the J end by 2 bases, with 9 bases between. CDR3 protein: CASSITGSTNEKLFF. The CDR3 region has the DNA TGTGCCAGTAGTATAACAGGGTCCACTAATGAAAAACTGTTTTTT.

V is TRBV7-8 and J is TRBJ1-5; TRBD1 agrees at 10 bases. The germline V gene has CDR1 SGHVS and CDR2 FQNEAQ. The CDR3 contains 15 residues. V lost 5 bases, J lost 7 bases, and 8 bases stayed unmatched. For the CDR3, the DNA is TGTGCCAGCAGCCAGGACAGGGGGTTAGGGCAGCCCCAGCATTTT. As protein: CASSQDRGLGQPQHF.

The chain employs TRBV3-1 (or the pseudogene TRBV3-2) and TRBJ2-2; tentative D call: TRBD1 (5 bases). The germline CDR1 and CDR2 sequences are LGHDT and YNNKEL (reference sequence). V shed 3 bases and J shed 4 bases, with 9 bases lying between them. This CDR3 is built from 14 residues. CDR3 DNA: TGTGCCAGCAGCCACCTAGGGGCCACCGGGGAGCTGTTTTTT. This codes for CASSHLGATGELFF.

The CDR3 nucleotides read TGTGCCAGCAGTTACAGGGGACAGGGGCCGACCTACGAGCAGTACTTC. Its translation is CASSYRGQGPTYEQYF. The chain combines TRBV6-5 with TRBJ2-7; 10 nucleotides agree with TRBD1. Losses at the gene ends were 2 bases for V and 2 bases for J; bases not matched to a gene: 6. This CDR3 is 16 amino acids long. CDR1 MNHEY and CDR2 SVGAGI come from the germline V gene.

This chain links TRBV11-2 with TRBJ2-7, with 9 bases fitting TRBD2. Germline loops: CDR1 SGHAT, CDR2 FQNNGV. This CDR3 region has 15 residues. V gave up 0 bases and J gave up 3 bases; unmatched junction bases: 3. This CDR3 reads CASSLEVSGSYEQYF. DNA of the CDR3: TGTGCCAGCAGCTTAGAGGTTAGCGGGAGCTACGAGCAGTACTTC.

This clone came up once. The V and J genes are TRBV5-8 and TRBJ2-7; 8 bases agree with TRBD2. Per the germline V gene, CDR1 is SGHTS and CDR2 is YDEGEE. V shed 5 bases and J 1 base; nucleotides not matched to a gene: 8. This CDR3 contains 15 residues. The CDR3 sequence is CASSRSGSLSYEQYF. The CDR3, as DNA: TGTGCCAGCAGTCGCAGCGGGAGTCTTTCCTACGAGCAGTACTTC.